A single T cell receptor (beta chain) is shown here with its context. The sample originates from a study of blood T cell repertoires in COVID-19. Study information: Samples came from the United States, Italy and Spain, spanning acute and convalescent COVID-19.

Sequencing used immunoSEQ multiplex PCR; TCRdb keeps in-frame clones, though not all of them. The sample lists a few hundred thousand clones, around 80% occurring once. This TCR derives from a woman aged 18-29 years with acute or convalescent COVID-19. The sequencing sample was made of peripheral blood.

CDR3 region: CASSQQGRGEQYF. The CDR3 DNA sequence: TGTGCCAGTAGTCAACAGGGTCGAGGCGAGCAGTACTTC. The chain is built from TRBV19 and TRBJ2-7, with TRBD1 as a possible D gene (6 bases). The CDR3 sequence is 13 residues long. Deletions cut 5 bases from V and 6 bases from J, with 14 bases between. The germline V gene has CDR1 LNHDA and CDR2 SQIVND (reference sequence).